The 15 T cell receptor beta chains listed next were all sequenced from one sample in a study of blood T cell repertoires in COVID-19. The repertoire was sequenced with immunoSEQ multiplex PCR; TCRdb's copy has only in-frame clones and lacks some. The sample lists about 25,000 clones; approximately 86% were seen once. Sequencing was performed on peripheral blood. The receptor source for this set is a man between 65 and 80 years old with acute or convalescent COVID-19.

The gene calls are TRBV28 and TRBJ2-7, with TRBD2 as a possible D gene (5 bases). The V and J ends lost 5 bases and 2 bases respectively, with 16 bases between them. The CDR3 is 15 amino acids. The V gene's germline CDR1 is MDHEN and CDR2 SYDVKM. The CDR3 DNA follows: TGTGCCAGCAGTGGGTTTGGGCGGGCCCCCTACGAGCAGTACTTC. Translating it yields CASSGFGRAPYEQYF. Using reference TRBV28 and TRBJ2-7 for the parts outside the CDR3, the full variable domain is DVKVTQSSRYLVKRTGEKVFLECVQDMDHENMFWYRQDPGLGLRLIYFSYDVKMKEKGDIPEGYSVSREKKERFSLILESASTNQTSMYLCASSGFGRAPYEQYFGPGTRLTVT.

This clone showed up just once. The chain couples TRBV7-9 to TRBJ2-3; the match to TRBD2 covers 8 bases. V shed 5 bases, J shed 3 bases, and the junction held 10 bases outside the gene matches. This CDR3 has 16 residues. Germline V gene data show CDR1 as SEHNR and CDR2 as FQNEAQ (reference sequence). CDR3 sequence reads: CASSPLGAGETDTQYF. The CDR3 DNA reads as TGTGCCAGCAGCCCCCTTGGAGCGGGAGAGACAGATACGCAGTATTTT.

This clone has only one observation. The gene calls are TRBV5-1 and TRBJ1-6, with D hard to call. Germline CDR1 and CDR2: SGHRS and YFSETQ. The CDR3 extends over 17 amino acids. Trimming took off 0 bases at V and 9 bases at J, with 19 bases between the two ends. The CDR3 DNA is TGCGCCAGCAGCTTGGTGGACTCCCCTCAAGGTTCTTCACCCCTCCACTTT. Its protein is CASSLVDSPQGSSPLHF.

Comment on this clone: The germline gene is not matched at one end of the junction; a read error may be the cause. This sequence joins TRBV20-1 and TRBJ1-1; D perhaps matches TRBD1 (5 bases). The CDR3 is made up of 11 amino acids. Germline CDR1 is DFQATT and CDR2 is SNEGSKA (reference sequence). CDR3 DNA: TGCAGTGCTAGTCGGGGGGAGACATCGCCCTTT. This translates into CSASRGETSPF.

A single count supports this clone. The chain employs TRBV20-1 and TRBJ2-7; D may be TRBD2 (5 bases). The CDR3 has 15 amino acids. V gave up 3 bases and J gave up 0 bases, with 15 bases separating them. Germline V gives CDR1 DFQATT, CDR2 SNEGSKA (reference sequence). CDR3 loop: CSASRGGGFSYEQYF. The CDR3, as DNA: TGCAGTGCTAGTAGAGGCGGAGGCTTCTCCTACGAGCAGTACTTC.

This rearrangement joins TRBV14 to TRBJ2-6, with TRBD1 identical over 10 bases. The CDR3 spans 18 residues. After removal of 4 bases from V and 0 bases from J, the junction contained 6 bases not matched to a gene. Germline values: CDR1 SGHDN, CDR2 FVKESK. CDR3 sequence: CASSRRTGGFSGANVLTF. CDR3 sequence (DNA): TGTGCCAGCAGCCGAAGGACAGGGGGTTTCTCTGGGGCCAACGTCCTGACTTTC.

The DNA for the CDR3 is TGTGCCAGCTCAGCTAATGCCGGGGGTGAAGCTTTCTTT. Protein: CASSANAGGEAFF. V and J are TRBV18 and TRBJ1-1; TRBD1 might be the D (5 bases). The CDR3 runs 13 residues. Trimming took off 5 bases at V and 7 bases at J, with 14 bases between the two ends. The V gene's germline CDR1 is KGHSH and CDR2 LQKENI.

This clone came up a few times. CDR3 amino acids: CASSFEGAIGYTF. The CDR3 region has the DNA TGTGCCAGCAGCTTTGAGGGGGCGATTGGCTACACCTTC. The chain joins TRBV7-9 to TRBJ1-2, with 7 bases matching TRBD1. The CDR3 length is 13 residues. Per germline, CDR1 SEHNR and CDR2 FQNEAQ (reference sequence). V trimming: 3 bases; J trimming: 7 bases; junction bases outside the gene matches: 5.

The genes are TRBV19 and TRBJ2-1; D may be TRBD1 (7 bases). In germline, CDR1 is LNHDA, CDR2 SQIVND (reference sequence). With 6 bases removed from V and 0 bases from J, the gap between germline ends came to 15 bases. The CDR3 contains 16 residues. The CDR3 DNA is TGTGCCAGTAGCGGCGCAGGGGGGAGCTCCTACAATGAGCAGTTCTTC. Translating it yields CASSGAGGSSYNEQFF.

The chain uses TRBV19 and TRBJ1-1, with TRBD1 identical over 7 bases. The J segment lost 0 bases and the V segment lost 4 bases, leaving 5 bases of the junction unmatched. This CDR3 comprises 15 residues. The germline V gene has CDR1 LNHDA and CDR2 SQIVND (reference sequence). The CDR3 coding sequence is TGTGCCAGTAGTACTCGGACAGGCCTGAACACTGAAGCTTTCTTT. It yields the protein CASSTRTGLNTEAFF. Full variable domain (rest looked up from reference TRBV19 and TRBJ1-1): DGGITQSPKYLFRKEGQNVTLSCEQNLNHDAMYWYRQDPGQGLRLIYYSQIVNDFQKGDIAEGYSVSREKKESFPLTVTSAQKNPTAFYLCASSTRTGLNTEAFFGQGTRLTVV.

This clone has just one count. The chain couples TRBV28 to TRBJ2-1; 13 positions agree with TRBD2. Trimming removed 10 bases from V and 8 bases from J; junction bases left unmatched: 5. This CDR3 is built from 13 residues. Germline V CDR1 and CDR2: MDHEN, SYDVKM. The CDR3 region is CATGTSGMDEQFF. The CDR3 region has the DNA TGTGCCACCGGGACTAGCGGGATGGATGAGCAGTTCTTC. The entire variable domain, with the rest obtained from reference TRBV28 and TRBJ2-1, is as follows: DVKVTQSSRYLVKRTGEKVFLECVQDMDHENMFWYRQDPGLGLRLIYFSYDVKMKEKGDIPEGYSVSREKKERFSLILESASTNQTSMYLCATGTSGMDEQFFGPGTRLTVL.

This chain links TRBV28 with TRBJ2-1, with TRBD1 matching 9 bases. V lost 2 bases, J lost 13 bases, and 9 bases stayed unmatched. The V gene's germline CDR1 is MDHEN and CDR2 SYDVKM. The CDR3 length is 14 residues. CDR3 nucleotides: TGTGCCAGCAGTTTACCGGGACAGGGTAGTCCACAGTTCTTC. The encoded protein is CASSLPGQGSPQFF.

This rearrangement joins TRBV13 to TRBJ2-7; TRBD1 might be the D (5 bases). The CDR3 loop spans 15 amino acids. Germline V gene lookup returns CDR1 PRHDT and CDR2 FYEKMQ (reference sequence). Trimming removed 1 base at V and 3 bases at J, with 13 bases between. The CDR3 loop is CASSLVGPGLYEQYF. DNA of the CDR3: TGTGCCAGCAGCTTAGTGGGGCCAGGCCTCTACGAGCAGTACTTC.

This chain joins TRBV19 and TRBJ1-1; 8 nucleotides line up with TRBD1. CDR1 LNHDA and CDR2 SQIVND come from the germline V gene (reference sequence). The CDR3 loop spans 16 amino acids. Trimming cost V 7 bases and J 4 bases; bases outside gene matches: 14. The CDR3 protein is CASIYGTGPYSTEAFF. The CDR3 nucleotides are TGTGCCAGTATTTACGGGACAGGACCTTATAGCACTGAAGCTTTCTTT.

The CDR3, as DNA: TGCAGTGCTACTACTAGCGGTACGCAGTATTTT. Translation gives CSATTSGTQYF. The V and J genes are TRBV20-1 and TRBJ2-3, with 8 bases lining up with TRBD2. The CDR3 is made up of 11 amino acids. V was pared by 4 bases and J by 8 bases, with 2 bases of the junction left unmatched. CDR1 and CDR2 (germline): DFQATT, SNEGSKA (reference sequence).